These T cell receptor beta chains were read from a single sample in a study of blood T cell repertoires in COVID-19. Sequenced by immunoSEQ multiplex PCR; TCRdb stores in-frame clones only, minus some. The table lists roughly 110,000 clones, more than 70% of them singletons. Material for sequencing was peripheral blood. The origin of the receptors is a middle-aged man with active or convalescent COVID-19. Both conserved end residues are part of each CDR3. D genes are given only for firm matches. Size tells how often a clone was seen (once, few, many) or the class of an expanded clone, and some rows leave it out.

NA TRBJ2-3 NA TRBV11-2 CASSPGQPATDTQYF TGTGCCAGCAGCCCAGGACAACCGGCCACAGATACGCAGTATTTT
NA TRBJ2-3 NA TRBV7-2 CASSSGQPGADTQYF TGTGCCAGCAGCTCGGGACAACCTGGGGCAGATACGCAGTATTTT
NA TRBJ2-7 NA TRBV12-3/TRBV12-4 CASSLGVREQYF TGTGCCAGCAGTTTAGGGGTCAGGGAGCAGTACTTC
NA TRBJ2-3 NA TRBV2 CASAMLASSTDTQYF TGTGCCAGCGCCATGCTAGCGTCTAGCACAGATACGCAGTATTTT
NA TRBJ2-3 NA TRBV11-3 CASSPFSSPDTQYF TGTGCCAGCAGCCCTTTCTCCAGTCCGGATACGCAGTATTTT
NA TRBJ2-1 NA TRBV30 CAWSVGGSSYNEQFF TGTGCCTGGAGTGTAGGAGGGAGCTCCTACAATGAGCAGTTCTTC
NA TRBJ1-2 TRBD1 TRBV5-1 CASSLVTGGGYGYTF TGCGCCAGCAGCTTGGTGACAGGGGGAGGCTATGGCTACACCTTC
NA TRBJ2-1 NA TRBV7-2 CASSFKGGEVSEQFF TGTGCCAGCAGCTTTAAGGGGGGGGAGGTTAGTGAGCAGTTCTTC
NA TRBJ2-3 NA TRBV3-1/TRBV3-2 CASSSNEEGLGKYF TGTGCCAGCAGCTCCAACGAAGAGGGTCTGGGTAAGTATTTT
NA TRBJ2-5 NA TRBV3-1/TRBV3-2 CASSLGQQQETQYF TGTGCCAGCAGCCTCGGACAGCAACAAGAGACCCAGTACTTC
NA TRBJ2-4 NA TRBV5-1 CASSLEPSLDLAKNIQYF TGCGCCAGCAGCTTGGAACCGTCGTTAGATTTAGCCAAAAACATTCAGTACTTC
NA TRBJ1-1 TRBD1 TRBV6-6 CASRDRAGPNPFF TGTGCCAGCAGGGACAGGGCCGGCCCTAACCCTTTCTTT
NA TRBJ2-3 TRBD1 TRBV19 CASSIFHRGTGAQYF TGTGCCAGTAGTATCTTTCATAGGGGGACAGGGGCGCAGTATTTT
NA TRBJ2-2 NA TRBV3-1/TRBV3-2 CASSLSLANTGELFF TGTGCCAGCAGCCTATCACTCGCGAACACCGGGGAGCTGTTTTTT
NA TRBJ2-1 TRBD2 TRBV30 CAWSVAGGSAGEQFF TGTGCCTGGAGTGTAGCGGGAGGGTCTGCGGGGGAGCAGTTCTTC
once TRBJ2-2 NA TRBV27 CASSKFRWDTNTGELFF TGTGCCAGCAGCAAATTTCGATGGGACACGAACACCGGGGAGCTGTTTTTT
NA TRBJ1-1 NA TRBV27 CASSSSGGNTEAFF TGTGCCAGCAGTAGTAGCGGAGGGAACACTGAAGCTTTCTTT
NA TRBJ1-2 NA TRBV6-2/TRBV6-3 CASSPLERSIGYTF TGTGCCAGCAGTCCCTTAGAGCGCTCGATTGGCTACACCTTC
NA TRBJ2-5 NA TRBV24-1 CATSDFGSGAQETQYF TGTGCCACCAGTGATTTCGGGAGCGGAGCCCAAGAGACCCAGTACTTC
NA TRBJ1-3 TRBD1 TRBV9 CASSVEMGQGGNTIYF TGTGCCAGCAGCGTAGAGATGGGACAGGGAGGAAACACCATATATTTT
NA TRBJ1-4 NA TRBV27 CASSPSQGVGYGKLFF TGTGCCAGCAGCCCTTCACAGGGCGTTGGATACGGAAAACTGTTTTTT
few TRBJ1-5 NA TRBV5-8 CASSLRGTSNQPQHF TGTGCCAGCAGCTTGAGGGGGACCAGCAATCAGCCCCAGCATTTT
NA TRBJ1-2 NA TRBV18 CASSPVRNINYGYTF TGTGCCAGCTCACCGGTCAGAAACATTAACTATGGCTACACCTTC
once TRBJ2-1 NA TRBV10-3 CAISLVAYNEQFF TGTGCCATCAGCCTGGTAGCATACAATGAGCAGTTCTTC
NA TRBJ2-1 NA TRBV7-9 CASSTTRLSYNEQFF TGTGCCAGCAGCACCACGCGGCTCTCCTACAATGAGCAGTTCTTC
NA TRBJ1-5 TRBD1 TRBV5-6 CASSGGQGYQPQHF TGTGCCAGCAGCGGCGGACAGGGATATCAGCCCCAGCATTTT
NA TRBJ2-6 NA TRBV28 CAGAGSSGANVLTF TGTGCCGGGGCCGGTAGCTCTGGGGCCAACGTCCTGACTTTC
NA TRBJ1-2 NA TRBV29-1 CSDAFTGGYTF TGCAGCGACGCATTTACGGGTGGCTACACCTTC
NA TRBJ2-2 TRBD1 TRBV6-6 CASRRGPNTGELFF TGTGCCAGCAGAAGGGGGCCGAACACCGGGGAGCTGTTTTTT
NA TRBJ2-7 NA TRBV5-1 CASSLAAGNAYF TGCGCCAGCAGCTTGGCCGCAGGGAATGCGTACTTC
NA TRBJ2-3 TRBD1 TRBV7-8 CASSAQGASTDTQYF TGTGCCAGCAGCGCACAGGGGGCTAGCACAGATACGCAGTATTTT
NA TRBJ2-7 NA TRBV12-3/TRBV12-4 CASSLGSSYEQYF TGTGCCAGCAGTTTGGGCAGCTCCTACGAGCAGTACTTC
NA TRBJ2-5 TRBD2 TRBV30 CASSGDLQETQYF TGTGCCTCTAGCGGGGACCTCCAAGAGACCCAGTACTTC
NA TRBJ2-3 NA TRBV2 CASSPLSTDTQYF TGTGCCAGCAGCCCTCTTAGCACAGATACGCAGTATTTT
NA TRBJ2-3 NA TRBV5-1 CASSVTGADTQYF TGCGCCAGCAGCGTGACAGGAGCAGATACGCAGTATTTT
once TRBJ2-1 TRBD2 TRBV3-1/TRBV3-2 CASSETSGDYNEQFF TGTGCCAGCAGCGAGACTAGCGGGGACTACAATGAGCAGTTCTTC
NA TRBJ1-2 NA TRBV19 CASTPTGSGYTF TGTGCCAGTACCCCCACGGGGAGTGGCTACACCTTC
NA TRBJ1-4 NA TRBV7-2 CASSSAEVATNEKLFF TGTGCCAGCAGTTCAGCGGAAGTTGCAACTAATGAAAAACTGTTTTTT
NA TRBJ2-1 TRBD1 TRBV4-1 CASSQGWGQGTNNEQFF TGCGCCAGCAGCCAAGGTTGGGGACAGGGTACTAACAATGAGCAGTTCTTC
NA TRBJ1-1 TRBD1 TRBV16 CASSLTDRVLDTEAFF TGTGCCAGCAGCCTAACGGACAGGGTATTAGACACTGAAGCTTTCTTT
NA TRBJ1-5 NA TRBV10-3 CAITDRTNQPQHF TGTGCCATCACCGACAGAACCAATCAGCCCCAGCATTTT
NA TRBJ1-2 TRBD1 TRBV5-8 CASSSYAGGGPYGYTF TGTGCCAGCAGCTCCTACGCAGGGGGAGGACCTTATGGCTACACCTTC
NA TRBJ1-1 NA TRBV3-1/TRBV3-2 CASSQDLVLMNTEAFF TGTGCCAGCAGCCAAGATCTGGTACTTATGAACACTGAAGCTTTCTTT
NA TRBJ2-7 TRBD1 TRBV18 CASSTGGPQGDEQYF TGTGCCAGCTCCACAGGGGGTCCCCAGGGCGACGAGCAGTACTTC
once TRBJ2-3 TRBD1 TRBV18 CASSTAQGQSTDTQYF TGTGCCAGCTCCACGGCCCAGGGACAGAGCACAGATACGCAGTATTTT
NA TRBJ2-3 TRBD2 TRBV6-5 CASSRKGLAGDTQYF TGTGCCAGCAGTAGAAAGGGACTAGCGGGAGATACGCAGTATTTT
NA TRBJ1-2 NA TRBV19 CASSGGLGDYGYTF TGTGCCAGTAGTGGGGGGTTAGGGGACTATGGCTACACCTTC
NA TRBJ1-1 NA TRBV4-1 CASSQDYNTEAFF TGCGCCAGCAGCCAGGACTATAACACTGAAGCTTTCTTT
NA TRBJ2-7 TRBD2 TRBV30 CAWRGLAGVYEQYF TGTGCCTGGAGGGGTCTAGCGGGGGTCTACGAGCAGTACTTC
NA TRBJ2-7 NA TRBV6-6 CASSASQGIYEQYF TGTGCCAGCAGTGCCTCACAGGGAATCTACGAGCAGTACTTC
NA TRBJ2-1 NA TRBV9 CASSPGNEQFF TGTGCCAGCAGCCCGGGGAATGAGCAGTTCTTC
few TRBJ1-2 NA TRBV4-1 CASSQDPAGGGYTF TGCGCCAGCAGCCAAGACCCGGCGGGAGGTGGCTACACCTTC
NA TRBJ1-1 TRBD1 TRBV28 CASRTGQLNTEAFF TGTGCCAGCAGAACGGGACAGTTGAACACTGAAGCTTTCTTT
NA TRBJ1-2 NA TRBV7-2 CASSLARNRYGYTF TGTGCCAGCAGCTTAGCCCGGAACAGATATGGCTACACCTTC
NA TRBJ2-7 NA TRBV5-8 CASSALQGTYEQYF TGTGCCAGCAGCGCCTTACAGGGAACCTACGAGCAGTACTTC
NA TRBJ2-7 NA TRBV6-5 CASTPTGTYEQYF TGTGCCAGCACCCCGACAGGAACCTACGAGCAGTACTTC
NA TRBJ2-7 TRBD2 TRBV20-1 CSASGLAGVYEQYF TGCAGTGCTAGTGGGCTAGCGGGGGTCTACGAGCAGTACTTC